The 3 T cell receptor beta chains given below trace back to one sample, sequenced in a study of control samples from healthy donors and cancer patients. Assay: immunoSEQ multiplex PCR; the TCRdb copy retains only in-frame clones and omits some. Among approximately 170,000 clones listed, more than 90% were seen once. Sequencing used blood. The receptors derive from a young man in good health.

The V gene is TRBV7-2, the J gene TRBJ2-1, with D tentatively TRBD2 (5 bases). CDR1 and CDR2 (germline): SGHTA, FQGNSA. The V end was cut by 4 bases, the J end by 5 bases, with 12 bases between. The CDR3 runs to 14 residues. The CDR3 sequence: CASSSPSGNNEQFF. CDR3 in DNA: TGTGCCAGCAGCTCCCCGTCGGGGAACAATGAGCAGTTCTTC.

This clone was counted a single time. The chain is built from TRBV14 and TRBJ2-2, with D perhaps TRBD2 (6 bases). This CDR3 spans 17 amino acids. The V end was cut by 3 bases, the J end by 1 base, with 15 bases between. Germline V gene sequence: CDR1 SGHDN, CDR2 FVKESK. The CDR3 reads CASSQTLLALNTGELFF. The CDR3 DNA reads TGTGCCAGCAGCCAGACGTTGCTAGCGCTGAACACCGGGGAGCTGTTTTTT.

A note on this clone: Other nucleotide sequences in the sample specify the same CDR3. The rearrangement links TRBV5-1 to TRBJ1-2, with D perhaps TRBD1 (5 bases). Germline lookup yields CDR1 SGHRS and CDR2 YFSETQ. V was cut by 4 bases and J by 3 bases, with 13 bases left in between. The length of the CDR3 is 14 residues. In DNA, the CDR3 is TGCGCCAGCAGCGGAACCTGGGGGGACTATGGCTACACCTTC. It specifies CASSGTWGDYGYTF.